Listed here is a single T cell receptor beta chain. Antigen unknown. These data originate in a study of shared clonotypes between healthy human individuals. The study's findings and limits: It was observed that about 5% of naive CD4 clonotypes were shared across several donors. Larger richness was generally estimated for naive than memory subsets.

Profiling relied on immunoSEQ multiplex PCR, and the TCRdb table lists in-frame clones only, not all of them. This sample has hundreds of thousands of clones, with approximately 79% found just once. None of the donors, who were healthy HIV-negative adults, had recently had acute infections or vaccinations. Sequencing was performed on memory CD4+ T cells sorted from blood. Subset noted: CD45RA-negative fraction. The TCR comes from a woman aged 30 to 39 in good health.

The CDR3 loop reads CASSPGGAGSSYEQYF. In DNA form, the CDR3 reads TGTGCCAGCTCACCGGGGGGAGCGGGGAGCTCCTACGAGCAGTACTTC. The rearrangement links TRBV18 to TRBJ2-7; 7 bases line up with TRBD2. This CDR3 has 16 amino acids. Trimming cost V 3 bases and J 0 bases; bases outside gene matches: 8. Germline V lookup: CDR1 KGHSH, CDR2 LQKENI.